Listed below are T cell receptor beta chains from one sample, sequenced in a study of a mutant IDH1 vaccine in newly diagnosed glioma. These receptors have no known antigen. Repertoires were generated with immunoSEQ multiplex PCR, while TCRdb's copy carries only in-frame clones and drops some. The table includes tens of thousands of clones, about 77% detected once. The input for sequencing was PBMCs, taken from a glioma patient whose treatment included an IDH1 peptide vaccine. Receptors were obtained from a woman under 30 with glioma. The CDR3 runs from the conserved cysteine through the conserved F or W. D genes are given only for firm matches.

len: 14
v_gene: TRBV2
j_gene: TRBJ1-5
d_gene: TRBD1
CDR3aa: CASRGDSLNQPQHF
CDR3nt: TGTGCCAGCAGGGGGGACAGCTTAAATCAGCCCCAGCATTTT

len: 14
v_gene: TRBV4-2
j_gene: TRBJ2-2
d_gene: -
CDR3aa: CASSQAGNTGELFF
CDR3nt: TGTGCCAGCAGCCAAGCGGGGAACACCGGGGAGCTGTTTTTT

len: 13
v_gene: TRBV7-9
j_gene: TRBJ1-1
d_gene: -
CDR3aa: CASSFIGNTEAFF
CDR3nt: TGTGCCAGCAGCTTTATAGGAAACACTGAAGCTTTCTTT

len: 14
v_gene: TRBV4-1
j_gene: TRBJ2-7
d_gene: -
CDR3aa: CASSQGRTSDEQYF
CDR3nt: TGCGCCAGCAGCCAGGGACGGACTTCGGACGAGCAGTACTTC

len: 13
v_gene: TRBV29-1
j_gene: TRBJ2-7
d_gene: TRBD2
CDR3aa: CSVLPRGDYEQYF
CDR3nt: TGCAGCGTCCTACCCCGGGGGGACTACGAGCAGTACTTC

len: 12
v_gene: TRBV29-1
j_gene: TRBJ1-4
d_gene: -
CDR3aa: CSVRDDNEKLFF
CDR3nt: TGCAGCGTTCGGGACGACAATGAAAAACTGTTTTTT

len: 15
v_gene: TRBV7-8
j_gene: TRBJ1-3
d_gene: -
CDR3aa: CASSPPPPNGNTIYF
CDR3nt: TGTGCCAGCAGCCCCCCGCCCCCGAACGGAAACACCATATATTTT

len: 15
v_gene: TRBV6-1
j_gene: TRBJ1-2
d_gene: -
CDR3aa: CASSGRGGQSDGYTF
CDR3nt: TGTGCCAGCAGTGGGCGAGGGGGTCAAAGCGATGGCTACACCTTC

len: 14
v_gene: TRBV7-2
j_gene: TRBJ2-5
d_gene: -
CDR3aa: CASSLASFQETQYF
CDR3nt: TGTGCCAGCAGCTTAGCCAGCTTCCAAGAGACCCAGTACTTC

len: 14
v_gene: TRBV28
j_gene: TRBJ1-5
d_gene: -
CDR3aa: CASSPPDRYQPQHF
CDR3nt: TGTGCCAGCAGTCCCCCTGACAGATATCAGCCCCAGCATTTT

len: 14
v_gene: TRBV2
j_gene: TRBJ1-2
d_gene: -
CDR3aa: CASRAFQGIGGYTF
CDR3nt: TGTGCCAGCCGCGCCTTTCAGGGGATAGGGGGCTACACCTTC

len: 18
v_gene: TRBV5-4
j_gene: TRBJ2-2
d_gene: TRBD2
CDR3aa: CASSPGLAGGSGTGELFF
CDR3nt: TGTGCCAGCAGCCCCGGACTAGCGGGAGGATCTGGCACCGGGGAGCTGTTTTTT

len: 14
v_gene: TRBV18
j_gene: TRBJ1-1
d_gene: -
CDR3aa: CASSKDSGSTEAFF
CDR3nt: TGTGCCAGCTCAAAGGATAGCGGATCCACTGAAGCTTTCTTT